The 30 T cell receptor beta chains given below trace back to one sample, sequenced in a study of STAT5B mutations in CD4+ large granular lymphocyte leukemia. TCRdb's copy holds only in-frame clones and misses some; the assay was immunoSEQ multiplex PCR. Of 32,000 or so clones in the sample, 65% to 85% are singletons; the top ten hold approximately 6.2%. Sequencing was performed on CD4+ T cells from blood buffy coats. The receptors were gathered from a human donor in good health.

The rearrangement uses TRBV18 and TRBJ2-6; 7 bases fit TRBD1. J was trimmed by 2 bases and V by 4 bases; bases with no gene match: 8. The germline V gene encodes CDR1 KGHSH and CDR2 LQKENI. This CDR3 has 17 residues. CDR3 coding DNA: TGTGCCAGCTCACAGGACAGGTTTAGGGCTGGGGCCAACGTCCTGACTTTC. Residues: CASSQDRFRAGANVLTF.

The V and J genes are TRBV6-6 and TRBJ1-2, with D unresolved. Trimming left V 2 bases short and J 4 bases short, with 11 bases between. Germline CDR1 and CDR2: MNHNY and SVGAGI (reference sequence). This CDR3 region has 14 residues. CDR3 region: CASSYGVGGYGYTF. The CDR3 DNA reads as TGTGCCAGCAGTTACGGGGTGGGCGGCTATGGCTACACCTTC.

This chain joins TRBV29-1 and TRBJ2-5, with 8 bases that match TRBD2. The trim removed 5 bases at V and 1 base at J, leaving 12 bases unmatched. CDR1 and CDR2 (germline): SQVTM, ANQGSEA. This CDR3 contains 16 residues. In nucleotides, the CDR3 is TGCAGCGTTCGCGGGGGGCCCCTCTCCGGCCAAGAGACCCAGTACTTC. Translating it yields CSVRGGPLSGQETQYF.

The chain joins TRBV7-9 to TRBJ1-1; possibly TRBD1 for D (6 bases). The CDR3 length is 13 residues. The germline V and J ends were trimmed by 1 base and 10 bases, with 13 bases remaining between them. The germline V gene has CDR1 SEHNR and CDR2 FQNEAQ (reference sequence). CDR3 in amino acids: CASSLDTGSGAFF. CDR3 DNA sequence: TGTGCCAGCAGCTTAGATACAGGGTCGGGAGCTTTCTTT.

This clone was counted only a few times. The J gene is TRBJ2-5, the V gene TRBV18, with 7 bases lining up with TRBD2. The length of the CDR3 is 12 residues. Germline loops: CDR1 KGHSH, CDR2 LQKENI. Trimming removed 6 bases from V and 3 bases from J; junction bases left unmatched: 1. The CDR3 is CASSGGEETQYF. The CDR3 DNA reads as TGTGCCAGCTCGGGAGGGGAAGAGACCCAGTACTTC.

The chain employs TRBV9 and TRBJ2-3; 11 bases line up with TRBD2. The CDR3 runs 17 residues. Germline trimming cut 5 bases from V and 2 bases from J; bases unmatched to any gene: 10. Germline CDR1 is SGDLS and CDR2 is YYNGEE. Here the CDR3 DNA reads TGTGCCAGCAGACCAAGACTAGCGGGGACAAACACAGATACGCAGTATTTT. This gives the protein CASRPRLAGTNTDTQYF.

The rearrangement links TRBV5-6 to TRBJ2-3; 9 nucleotides agree with TRBD1. The J segment lost 2 bases and the V segment lost 1 base, leaving 2 bases of the junction unmatched. Germline V gene sequence: CDR1 SGHDT, CDR2 YYEEEE. The CDR3 covers 15 residues. This CDR3 is CASSLWDRDTDTQYF. In nucleotides, the CDR3 is TGTGCCAGCAGCTTGTGGGACAGGGACACAGATACGCAGTATTTT.

The V and J genes are TRBV9 and TRBJ1-2, with D tentatively TRBD1 (5 bases). The CDR3 is 16 amino acids. The V end lost 3 bases, the J end lost 0 bases, and 15 bases lay between the germline ends. The V gene's germline CDR1 is SGDLS and CDR2 YYNGEE. The CDR3 coding sequence is TGTGCCAGCAGCGCTGGGACGGAGAACACTAACTATGGCTACACCTTC. Residues: CASSAGTENTNYGYTF.

The chain combines TRBV2 with TRBJ2-3; 12 bases map to TRBD2. Per germline, CDR1 SNHLY and CDR2 FYNNEI. V dropped 7 bases and J dropped 5; count of bases not matched to a gene: 7. This CDR3 region has 15 residues. This CDR3 reads CASKRLAGVVDTQYF. The DNA for the CDR3 is TGTGCCAGCAAAAGACTAGCGGGGGTGGTAGATACGCAGTATTTT.

The chain employs TRBV4-3 and TRBJ1-1, with 9 nucleotides matching TRBD1. V was clipped by 2 bases and J by 1 base; unmatched bases: 5. Germline CDR1 is LGHNA and CDR2 is YSLEER. This CDR3 is built from 16 residues. CDR3 coding DNA: TGCGCCAGCAGCCAAATACAGGGGGCCGGGAACACTGAAGCTTTCTTT. Translated, it gives CASSQIQGAGNTEAFF.

V and J are TRBV5-4 and TRBJ1-2; D gene uncertain. The V end lost 1 base, the J end lost 2 bases, and 6 bases lay between the germline ends. From germline, CDR1 is SGHNT and CDR2 YYREEE (reference sequence). This CDR3 region has 13 residues. The CDR3 DNA reads TGTGCCAGCAGCTTGCCGGGGAACTATGGCTACACCTTC. This gives the protein CASSLPGNYGYTF.

The chain employs TRBV7-2 and TRBJ1-1; the D gene is possibly TRBD1 (5 bases). Germline lookup yields CDR1 SGHTA and CDR2 FQGNSA. The CDR3 runs to 13 residues. The V gene lost 2 bases and the J gene lost 5 bases, with 9 bases spanning the gap. CDR3 DNA: TGTGCCAGCAGCTTATTGGGGGAGACTGAAGCTTTCTTT. This codes for CASSLLGETEAFF.

In its sample, this clone was seen once. This rearrangement joins TRBV11-2 to TRBJ2-3, with TRBD2 matching over 12 bases. Germline CDR1 reads SGHAT; CDR2 reads FQNNGV. The trim removed 5 bases at V and 3 bases at J, leaving 3 bases unmatched. This CDR3 is built from 15 residues. The DNA of the CDR3 is TGTGCCAGCAGCCCTGGACTAGCGGGGACAGATACGCAGTATTTT. Its protein product is CASSPGLAGTDTQYF.

The chain uses TRBV9 and TRBJ1-3; TRBD1 aligns across 8 bases. Germline lookup yields CDR1 SGDLS and CDR2 YYNGEE. J was trimmed by 1 base and V by 4 bases; bases with no gene match: 4. The CDR3 runs to 15 residues. The CDR3 bases are TGTGCCAGCAGCTCACAGGGGGTGTCTGGAAACACCATATATTTT. Protein sequence: CASSSQGVSGNTIYF.

The rearrangement uses TRBV10-1 and TRBJ2-7, with no clear D. Deletions cut 6 bases from V and 2 bases from J, with 17 bases between. Per germline, CDR1 WNHNN and CDR2 SYGVQD (reference sequence). The CDR3 is made up of 15 amino acids. This CDR3 reads CASRGIRSVTYEQYV. DNA for the CDR3: TGCGCCAGCAGGGGGATTCGGTCAGTTACCTACGAGCAGTACGTC.

This chain links TRBV4-3 with TRBJ1-1; D possibly corresponds to TRBD1 (6 bases). The CDR3 runs to 15 residues. The V and J ends lost 3 bases and 2 bases respectively, with 13 bases between them. Germline V gene data show CDR1 as LGHNA and CDR2 as YSLEER. CDR3 bases: TGCGCCAGCAGCCAGATCGGGGGGCCTAACACTGAAGCTTTCTTT. Translation: CASSQIGGPNTEAFF.

Concerning this clone itself: Other nucleotide sequences from this sample produce the same CDR3. The rearrangement links TRBV18 to TRBJ1-1; possibly TRBD1 for D (6 bases). This CDR3 contains 15 residues. V was shortened by 1 base and J by 0 bases, with 9 bases between the two germline ends. Germline assignment: CDR1 KGHSH and CDR2 LQKENI. The CDR3, as DNA: TGTGCCAGCTCACCACTAGGGACACTGAACACTGAAGCTTTCTTT. This codes for CASSPLGTLNTEAFF.

CDR3 protein: CASSPPVGWGNTIYF. CDR3 DNA: TGTGCCAGCTCACCACCGGTAGGATGGGGAAACACCATATATTTT. V is TRBV18 and J is TRBJ1-3, with no clear D. CDR1 and CDR2 (germline): KGHSH, LQKENI. V was pared by 0 bases and J by 4 bases, with 10 bases between. The CDR3 loop spans 15 amino acids.

The rearrangement uses TRBV7-2 and TRBJ2-1; 9 nucleotides align to TRBD1. CDR1 is SGHTA, CDR2 FQGNSA, per germline. V trimming: 5 bases; J trimming: 5 bases; junction bases outside the gene matches: 7. The CDR3 sequence is 15 residues long. CDR3 DNA: TGTGCCAGCAGCCCAGGACAGGGGTTCCACAATGAGCAGTTCTTC. Protein sequence: CASSPGQGFHNEQFF.

The V call is TRBV5-1, the J call TRBJ2-3, with no clear D. Trimming took off 1 base at V and 4 bases at J, with 7 bases between the two ends. CDR3 length: 13 residues. Germline CDR1 reads SGHRS; CDR2 reads YFSETQ. Here the CDR3 DNA reads TGCGCCAGCAGCTTGAAAGGTTCAGATACGCAGTATTTT. It encodes CASSLKGSDTQYF. Based on the CDR3 plus reference TRBV5-1 and TRBJ2-3, the full variable domain is KAGVTQTPRYLIKTRGQQVTLSCSPISGHRSVSWYQQTPGQGLQFLFEYFSETQRNKGNFPGRFSGRQFSNSRSEMNVSTLELGDSALYLCASSLKGSDTQYFGPGTRLTVL.

This chain uses TRBV7-9 with TRBJ2-1, with D possibly being TRBD2 (5 bases). Germline CDR1 reads SEHNR; CDR2 reads FQNEAQ (reference sequence). The CDR3 totals 15 residues. Trimming stripped 5 bases from V and 0 bases from J, with 11 bases between. The CDR3 DNA reads TGTGCCAGCAGCGCGCGGGTCCCCTCCTACAATGAGCAGTTCTTC. Its translation: CASSARVPSYNEQFF.

This chain joins TRBV5-8 and TRBJ2-5; D not resolved. CDR1 SGHTS and CDR2 YDEGEE come from the germline V gene. Trimming pared 0 bases from V and 0 bases from J, leaving 6 bases between. The length of the CDR3 is 14 residues. In DNA, the CDR3 is TGTGCCAGCAGCTTGGGGGCAGACCAAGAGACCCAGTACTTC. This codes for CASSLGADQETQYF.

This clone appeared a few times. The chain uses TRBV19 and TRBJ1-5; TRBD1 matches at 10 bases. The V gene's germline CDR1 is LNHDA and CDR2 SQIVND (reference sequence). Trimming at V came to 5 bases and at J to 6 bases, leaving 4 bases not matched to a gene. This CDR3 region has 14 residues. CDR3: CASSPTGGGQPQHF. The CDR3, as DNA: TGTGCCAGTAGTCCGACAGGGGGCGGTCAGCCCCAGCATTTT. Complete variable domain (other parts from reference TRBV19 and TRBJ1-5): DGGITQSPKYLFRKEGQNVTLSCEQNLNHDAMYWYRQDPGQGLRLIYYSQIVNDFQKGDIAEGYSVSREKKESFPLTVTSAQKNPTAFYLCASSPTGGGQPQHFGDGTRLSIL.

In its sample, this clone was seen a few times. The chain carries TRBV6-5 and TRBJ1-1; D uncertain. Germline V gene lookup returns CDR1 MNHEY and CDR2 SVGAGI. The CDR3 length is 13 residues. The germline V and J ends were trimmed by 7 bases and 11 bases, with 20 bases remaining between them. The CDR3, as DNA: TGTGCCAGCACCCCTCAGGCACACAAGGCGGCTTTCTTT. It is translated as CASTPQAHKAAFF.

V gene TRBV6-1 combines with J gene TRBJ2-5; TRBD1 is a possible D gene (6 bases). In germline, CDR1 is MNHNS, CDR2 SASEGT. The CDR3 covers 14 residues. V was clipped by 6 bases and J by 0 bases, with 11 bases between them. The CDR3 DNA is TGTGCCAGCAGCTTTGACAGGTACCAAGAGACCCAGTACTTC. Protein sequence: CASSFDRYQETQYF.

There are a few counts of this clone. The chain is built from TRBV18 and TRBJ2-2; D is ambiguous. The CDR3 extends over 16 amino acids. Deletions cut 3 bases from V and 0 bases from J, with 11 bases between. Germline V gives CDR1 KGHSH, CDR2 LQKENI. Here the CDR3 reads CASSPYLRTNTGELFF. DNA for the CDR3: TGTGCCAGCTCACCCTACCTCCGGACGAACACCGGGGAGCTGTTTTTT.

V is TRBV11-2 and J is TRBJ2-4; perhaps D is TRBD1 or TRBD2 (6 bases each). CDR3 length: 15 amino acids. CDR1 SGHAT and CDR2 FQNNGV come from the germline V gene. Trimming left V 5 bases short and J 5 bases short, with 16 bases between. CDR3 in amino acids: CASSLGAGHQNIQYF. CDR3 coding DNA: TGTGCCAGCAGCCTCGGGGCGGGACACCAAAACATTCAGTACTTC.

The chain employs TRBV6-6 and TRBJ1-4; D not resolved. The germline gives CDR1 MNHNY, CDR2 SVGAGI (reference sequence). The CDR3 length is 16 residues. The V end lost 6 bases, the J end lost 8 bases, and 22 bases lay between the germline ends. CDR3 DNA sequence: TGTGCCAGCAGCCCACCACCACCAGGAAAGGGAGAAAAACTGTTTTTT. It yields the protein CASSPPPPGKGEKLFF.

The genes are TRBV7-2 and TRBJ1-6; tentative D call: TRBD1 (5 bases). This CDR3 region has 13 residues. Germline V lookup: CDR1 SGHTA, CDR2 FQGNSA. The V and J ends lost 7 bases and 13 bases respectively, with 17 bases between them. The DNA for the CDR3 is TGTGCCAGCAATCCGGGACCGCTATTCCCCCTCCACTTT. Amino acids: CASNPGPLFPLHF.

CDR3 loop: CASSLGTGGKETQYF. The CDR3 coding sequence is TGTGCCAGCAGCTTAGGCACAGGGGGCAAGGAGACCCAGTACTTC. The genes are TRBV13 and TRBJ2-5, with TRBD1 matching over 9 bases. Germline V gene lookup returns CDR1 PRHDT and CDR2 FYEKMQ (reference sequence). The V segment lost 0 bases and the J segment 5 bases; nucleotides outside the gene matches: 4. The CDR3 sequence is 15 residues long.